This T cell receptor (beta chain) originates from a study of T cells in Graves' hyperthyroidism and ophthalmopathy. Study-wide results and limits: Most thyroid clonotypes with frequency above 0.001 were detected in blood.

This clonotype was seen at least ten times. What it binds is unknown. Patients aged 18 to 65 with hyperthyroidism were newly diagnosed, with duration under 2 months. Diagnosing involved the use of clinical symptoms, serum thyroxine and TRAb, thyroid ultrasound and orbital computed tomography. The PBMCs had their origin in 10 ml of fresh peripheral blood. CDR3 length: 15 residues. In germline, CDR1 is MDHEN, CDR2 SYDVKM. Trimming at V came to 6 bases and at J to 6 bases, leaving 7 bases not matched to a gene. Regions amplified from RNA transcripts were the TCR beta CDR3 regions. Researchers ran a first-round RT-PCR on the TCR CDR3 using the HTBI primer set. TCRdb fed the multiplex PCR reads into MiXCR, producing one record per CDR3 protein. The repertoire holds 110,000 to 150,000 distinct CDR3 sequences, over 20% seen once, with roughly 73% in the top ten.

The sequence came from a woman in her fifties or sixties with Graves' hyperthyroidism that later progressed to Graves' ophthalmopathy. The chain is built from TRBV28 and TRBJ2-7; 14 positions agree with TRBD2. Sequenced: blood. CDR3 nucleotide sequence: TGTGCCAGCAGAAGACTAGCGGGGGGGACTACCGAGCAGTACTTC. Its protein is CASRRLAGGTTEQYF.